Described below is a single T cell receptor (beta chain) sequence and its context. Its antigen is currently unknown. This sample stems from a study of monozygotic twins with cystic fibrosis. Study background: Libraries were built from roughly 2.8 micrograms of fragmented DNA using about 15 PCR cycles. Study-wide results and limits: Monozygotic CF twins shared more identical nucleotide clonotypes than unrelated patients. Shared CDR3 numbers were not associated with age, concordance or severity. J usage was most co-twin-similar in 8 of 16 pairs, V in 13.

The CDR3 runs to 13 residues. Germline CDR1 is MNHEY and CDR2 is SMNVEV (reference sequence). Trimming removed 6 bases from V and 4 bases from J; junction bases left unmatched: 2. TCRdb keeps only in-frame clones here, not all; method: immunoSEQ multiplex PCR. The sample shows approximately 36,000 clones, under 95% of them seen only once. What was sequenced was blood. The sequence derives from a boy aged 2 to 9 with cystic fibrosis. This chain connects TRBV27 to TRBJ2-7, with 11 positions matching TRBD1. The CDR3 bases are TGTGCCAGCAGCCGGGACAGGGGGTACGAGCAGTACTTC. This encodes CASSRDRGYEQYF.